This T cell receptor beta chain was sequenced for a study of T cell responses to AZD1222 COVID-19 vaccine. Study findings and constraints: AZD1222 recipients seropositive at baseline numbered only five to seven. The donor cohort was predominantly white British with a female majority, and clonal diversity may have been underestimated. Scientists sampled the repertoires only once the peak T cell response had passed. Regions 160-218 and 743-854 dominated among vaccine-associated CD4 TCRs spanning spike.

The method was immunoSEQ multiplex PCR; TCRdb's version includes in-frame clones alone and lacks a portion of them. The profile shows about 100,000 clones, roughly 89% of them singletons. Trimming pared 3 bases from V and 7 bases from J, leaving 9 bases between. The CDR3 spans 13 residues. About this clone itself: Its antigen is not identified.

The clonotype was recovered from an adult in good health. The chain is built from TRBV12-3 or TRBV12-4 and TRBJ2-2; D remains ambiguous. The specimen was peripheral blood, collected on day 0 of AZD1222 vaccination. The CDR3, as DNA: TGTGCCAGCAGTTTTCAAATCAACGGGGAGCTGTTTTTT. This codes for CASSFQINGELFF.